This note documents a single T cell receptor (beta chain) sequence. The data are from a study of blood T cell repertoires in COVID-19. Study background: Both acute and convalescent COVID-19 samples were obtained from the United States, Italy and Spain.

Original analysis: How many nucleated cells were present was estimated from reference gene primer amplification. Clones were read by immunoSEQ multiplex PCR, and TCRdb kept only the in-frame ones, dropping some. V, J and clone size were drawn from that table, and D and trimming were deduced from the DNA. The table has about 23,000 clones, 75% to 90% seen once. This receptor was identified in a woman of 80 years or more with active or convalescent COVID-19. Sequencing was performed on peripheral blood.

CDR3 nucleotide sequence: TGTGCCAGCAGCTCCAGGGGCTACACCTTC. Translation: CASSSRGYTF. The V gene is TRBV28, the J gene TRBJ1-2; D gene unclear. Germline CDR1 and CDR2: MDHEN and SYDVKM. The CDR3 has 10 residues. The germline V and J ends were trimmed by 6 bases and 8 bases, with 7 bases remaining between them.